This passage covers 8 T cell receptor beta chains from one sample sequenced in a study of blood T cell repertoires in COVID-19. Method: immunoSEQ multiplex PCR; TCRdb's copy keeps in-frame clones and lacks some. Of roughly 450,000 clones detected, 90% appear once; the ten largest clones hold 0.6%. Sequencing used PBMCs or T cells enriched from blood (not recorded which). The receptors shown here come from a man between 18 and 29 years old who had recovered from COVID-19.

J is TRBJ2-7 and V is TRBV5-5, with a tentative D call TRBD1 (6 bases). Deletions cut 4 bases from V and 1 base from J, with 12 bases between. This CDR3 has 14 residues. CDR1 and CDR2 from the germline V gene are SGHKS and YYEKEE (reference sequence). CDR3: CASSPRTESYEQYF. CDR3 in DNA: TGTGCCAGCAGCCCTAGGACAGAGTCCTACGAGCAGTACTTC. The variable domain in full, completed from reference TRBV5-5 and TRBJ2-7, reads DAGVTQSPTHLIKTRGQQVTLRCSPISGHKSVSWYQQVLGQGPQFIFQYYEKEERGRGNFPDRFSARQFPNYSSELNVNALLLGDSALYLCASSPRTESYEQYFGPGTRLTVT.

This chain connects TRBV14 to TRBJ2-5; D is perhaps TRBD2 (7 bases). Trimming pared 0 bases from V and 0 bases from J, leaving 20 bases between. This CDR3 is built from 19 residues. Per the germline V gene, CDR1 is SGHDN and CDR2 is FVKESK. In DNA form, the CDR3 reads TGTGCCAGCAGCCAAGAACGGGGGGAGGACAGTCTTTACCAAGAGACCCAGTACTTC. It specifies CASSQERGEDSLYQETQYF.

Here the CDR3 DNA reads TGCGCCAGCAGTCCCCTGGGACTAGCGATAATGGATACGCAGTATTTT. This codes for CASSPLGLAIMDTQYF. V usage is TRBV23-1 and J usage is TRBJ2-3, with 10 bases identical to TRBD2. TRBV23-1 is filed as an ORF, its function uncertain. The trim removed 4 bases at V and 6 bases at J, leaving 10 bases unmatched. CDR3 length: 16 residues.

The rearrangement joins TRBV28 to TRBJ2-7; 7 bases map to TRBD1. This CDR3 comprises 13 residues. Germline assignment: CDR1 MDHEN and CDR2 SYDVKM. V shed 6 bases, J shed 4 bases, and the junction held 6 bases outside the gene matches. CDR3: CASREQGWYEQYF. The CDR3 DNA follows: TGTGCCAGCAGAGAACAGGGGTGGTACGAGCAGTACTTC.

This chain joins TRBV12-5 and TRBJ1-3; weak D call: TRBD1 (5 bases). The CDR3 contains 17 residues. Germline-derived CDR1 and CDR2 are LGHNT and FRNRAP. V dropped 6 bases and J dropped 0 bases, with 18 bases sitting between them. This CDR3 is CASGPARGMNSGNTIYF. The DNA for the CDR3 is TGTGCTAGTGGCCCTGCCCGGGGGATGAACTCTGGAAACACCATATATTTT.

The chain is built from TRBV7-9 and TRBJ1-3; possibly TRBD1 for D (5 bases). V lost 3 bases and J 8 bases, leaving 11 bases between the germline ends. The length of the CDR3 is 13 residues. CDR1 and CDR2 from the germline V gene are SEHNR and FQNEAQ (reference sequence). Written as DNA, the CDR3 is TGTGCCAGCAGCTTGAGTCCAGGGCACACCATATATTTT. Its protein is CASSLSPGHTIYF. Together with reference TRBV7-9 and TRBJ1-3, the CDR3 gives the full variable domain: DTGVSQNPRHKITKRGQNVTFRCDPISEHNRLYWYRQTLGQGPEFLTYFQNEAQLEKSRLLSDRFSAERPKGSFSTLEIQRTEQGDSAMYLCASSLSPGHTIYFGEGSWLTVV.

The CDR3, as DNA: TGCAGCGTTGAAGATGGGACTAGCGGGAGAACAGATACGCAGTATTTT. This gives the protein CSVEDGTSGRTDTQYF. V usage is TRBV29-1 and J usage is TRBJ2-3; TRBD2 aligns across 14 bases. Unmatched junction bases numbered 2, after V lost 0 bases and J lost 3 bases. The CDR3 covers 16 residues. Germline CDR1 and CDR2: SQVTM and ANQGSEA.

This chain uses TRBV11-1 with TRBJ1-1; 7 positions match TRBD1. The CDR3 consists of 13 residues. Trimming took 5 bases from V and 4 from J; bases not matched to a gene: 4. Per the germline V gene, CDR1 is SGHAT and CDR2 is FQDESV (reference sequence). DNA of the CDR3: TGTGCCAGCAGCACCGACAGGGCCACTGAAGCTTTCTTT. This sequence encodes CASSTDRATEAFF.